These 26 T cell receptor beta chains originate from one sample sequenced in a study of a mutant IDH1 vaccine in newly diagnosed glioma. Time point in this sample: week 5, during vaccination. Every single dose of the vaccine, 300 ug of mutant IDH1 20-mer peptide, came with topical imiquimod. Libraries were prepared by immunoSEQ multiplex PCR; TCRdb keeps only in-frame clonotypes and omits some of them. The data contain approximately 61,000 clones, around four fifths of them singletons. No antigen has been identified for these receptors. The starting material was PBMCs, obtained from a glioma patient whose treatment included an IDH1 peptide vaccine. The receptors were gathered from a woman aged 50 to 60 with glioma.

The chain uses TRBV5-1 and TRBJ2-1; either TRBD1 or TRBD2 may fit D (6 bases each). The CDR3 covers 14 residues. V gave up 3 bases and J gave up 5 bases, with 12 bases separating them. Per the germline V gene, CDR1 is SGHRS and CDR2 is YFSETQ. The CDR3 loop is CASSYWGADNEQFF. The CDR3 DNA reads as TGCGCCAGCAGCTACTGGGGGGCGGACAATGAGCAGTTCTTC. Combining the CDR3 with reference TRBV5-1 and TRBJ2-1 gives the whole variable domain KAGVTQTPRYLIKTRGQQVTLSCSPISGHRSVSWYQQTPGQGLQFLFEYFSETQRNKGNFPGRFSGRQFSNSRSEMNVSTLELGDSALYLCASSYWGADNEQFFGPGTRLTVL.

In its sample, this clone was seen a few times. The J gene is TRBJ1-1, the V gene TRBV12-5; 7 bases are a match to TRBD1. The J segment lost 1 base and the V segment lost 5 bases, leaving 10 bases of the junction unmatched. Germline assignment: CDR1 LGHNT and CDR2 FRNRAP. CDR3 size: 16 residues. Here the CDR3 DNA reads TGTGCTAGTGGTCGAGGGCGGGGGACAGCGAACACTGAAGCTTTCTTT. It yields the protein CASGRGRGTANTEAFF.

This clone was observed once. This rearrangement joins TRBV19 to TRBJ1-1; D unresolved. V lost 8 bases and J lost 3, with 10 bases in between. The V gene's germline CDR1 is LNHDA and CDR2 SQIVND (reference sequence). The CDR3 contains 12 residues. CDR3 sequence reads: CASAGRYTEAFF. The CDR3 DNA is TGTGCCAGTGCGGGCCGGTACACTGAAGCTTTCTTT. Full variable domain (missing parts from reference TRBV19 and TRBJ1-1): DGGITQSPKYLFRKEGQNVTLSCEQNLNHDAMYWYRQDPGQGLRLIYYSQIVNDFQKGDIAEGYSVSREKKESFPLTVTSAQKNPTAFYLCASAGRYTEAFFGQGTRLTVV.

The V gene is TRBV5-1, the J gene TRBJ1-1; D is perhaps TRBD1 (5 bases). The germline CDR1 and CDR2 sequences are SGHRS and YFSETQ. This CDR3 contains 17 residues. The V end was cut by 0 bases, the J end by 0 bases, with 15 bases between. CDR3 in DNA: TGCGCCAGCAGCTTGGAAGCTCAGGGATCCCTGAACACTGAAGCTTTCTTT. Protein product: CASSLEAQGSLNTEAFF.

The gene calls are TRBV27 and TRBJ2-2; TRBD2 matches 9 bases. The CDR3 contains 17 residues. Germline V gene sequence: CDR1 MNHEY, CDR2 SMNVEV (reference sequence). Trimming cost V 5 bases and J 4 bases; bases outside gene matches: 11. CDR3 in amino acids: CASSLEGLAGITGELFF. CDR3 DNA sequence: TGTGCCAGCAGTCTTGAGGGCCTAGCGGGGATCACCGGGGAGCTGTTTTTT.

This clone was seen just once. The chain uses TRBV6-1 and TRBJ1-5; 7 bases align to TRBD1. The CDR3 covers 17 residues. J gave up 0 bases and V 1 base, and 6 bases lay outside the gene matches. Germline V gene sequence: CDR1 MNHNS, CDR2 SASEGT. CDR3 residues: CASSEGRGPYSNQPQHF. In nucleotides, the CDR3 is TGTGCCAGCAGTGAAGGAAGGGGGCCGTATAGCAATCAGCCCCAGCATTTT.

The V gene is TRBV5-6, the J gene TRBJ2-1; a weak D match, TRBD2 (7 bases). The CDR3 totals 16 residues. Looked up from germline, CDR1 is SGHDT and CDR2 is YYEEEE. The V gene lost 4 bases and the J gene lost 3 bases, with 17 bases spanning the gap. The CDR3 nucleotides read TGTGCCAGCAGCGCCAGGAGGGGGGGCTACTACAATGAGCAGTTCTTC. It is translated as CASSARRGGYYNEQFF.

J is TRBJ1-2 and V is TRBV27; a possible D gene is TRBD1 (5 bases). The CDR3 has 12 residues. Germline CDR1 is MNHEY and CDR2 is SMNVEV (reference sequence). V dropped 1 base and J dropped 9 bases, with 9 bases sitting between them. The CDR3 nucleotides read TGTGCCAGCAGTTTATATGGGGGGAGCTACACCTTC. Its translation is CASSLYGGSYTF.

The chain carries TRBV7-2 and TRBJ1-2; D gene ambiguous. Germline V lookup: CDR1 SGHTA, CDR2 FQGNSA. The length of the CDR3 is 13 residues. The V and J ends lost 4 bases and 4 bases respectively, with 10 bases between them. The CDR3 is CASSSAGPYGYTF. CDR3 DNA sequence: TGTGCCAGCAGCTCTGCTGGCCCCTATGGCTACACCTTC.

CDR3 residues: CASTRDRALDGYTF. CDR3 coding DNA: TGTGCCAGCACCAGAGACAGGGCCCTCGATGGCTACACCTTC. The chain is built from TRBV6-5 and TRBJ1-2, with 7 bases aligning to TRBD1. Germline V gene lookup returns CDR1 MNHEY and CDR2 SVGAGI. Germline trimming cut 7 bases from V and 6 bases from J; bases unmatched to any gene: 11. The CDR3 consists of 14 residues.

The chain couples TRBV5-3 to TRBJ1-5, with D unclear. TRBV5-3 is marked as an open reading frame, function uncertain. V shed 1 base and J shed 4 bases, with 6 bases lying between them. The CDR3 is 13 residues long. CDR3 amino acids: CARSLNSNQPQHF. DNA of the CDR3: TGTGCCAGAAGCTTGAACTCGAATCAGCCCCAGCATTTT.

V and J are TRBV7-9 and TRBJ2-7; 12 bases fit TRBD2. The V gene end was trimmed by 5 bases and the J gene end by 3 bases; junction bases not matched to a gene: 8. Looked up from germline, CDR1 is SEHNR and CDR2 is FQNEAQ (reference sequence). CDR3 size: 16 residues. CDR3 protein: CASSQDLTSGGYEQYF. Here the CDR3 DNA reads TGTGCCAGCAGCCAAGACCTGACTAGCGGGGGCTACGAGCAGTACTTC.

V is TRBV13 and J is TRBJ1-5; D might be TRBD1 (6 bases). The germline V and J ends were trimmed by 3 bases and 2 bases, with 17 bases remaining between them. The CDR3 has 17 amino acids. Germline assignment: CDR1 PRHDT and CDR2 FYEKMQ (reference sequence). In DNA, the CDR3 is TGTGCCAGCAGCTTCACTACCCCGACAGGAGGCAATCAGCCCCAGCATTTT. Its translation: CASSFTTPTGGNQPQHF. Filled out from reference TRBV13 and TRBJ1-5, the complete variable domain reads AAGVIQSPRHLIKEKRETATLKCYPIPRHDTVYWYQQGPGQDPQFLISFYEKMQSDKGSIPDRFSAQQFSDYHSELNMSSLELGDSALYFCASSFTTPTGGNQPQHFGDGTRLSIL.

The V gene is TRBV10-2, the J gene TRBJ1-3; D unclear. This CDR3 is built from 14 residues. V was pared by 11 bases and J by 4 bases, with 18 bases between. CDR1 is WSHSY and CDR2 is SAAADI in the germline V gene. The DNA for the CDR3 is TGCGCCTCCGCTGGAGCCGGCGGGGGAAACACCATATATTTT. The encoded protein is CASAGAGGGNTIYF.

The V gene is TRBV4-1, the J gene TRBJ2-5; 11 nucleotides agree with TRBD2. J gave up 5 bases and V 5 bases, and 13 bases lay outside the gene matches. The CDR3 has 17 residues. Germline V gene sequence: CDR1 MGHRA, CDR2 YSYEKL. The DNA of the CDR3 is TGCGCCAGCAGCTTTACCGGGACTAGCGGCTTTTTGGAGACCCAGTACTTC. Protein: CASSFTGTSGFLETQYF.

This chain uses TRBV7-5 with TRBJ2-2; the D call of TRBD2 is as the table states it, not checked on the DNA. TRBV7-5 is classified as a pseudogene. This CDR3 is 13 amino acids long. CDR3 coding DNA: TGTGCCAGAAGCTTGGGGAGGACCGGGGAGCTGTTTTTT. Protein: CARSLGRTGELFF.

The chain is built from TRBV6-7 and TRBJ1-3, with D hard to call. TRBV6-7 is known as an ORF, though its function is uncertain. V was shortened by 4 bases and J by 8 bases, with 21 bases between the two germline ends. This CDR3 spans 16 amino acids. The CDR3 region has the DNA TGTGCCAGCAGTTTGGGCCAGAAACCTACATCAGACACCATATATTTT. Translated: CASSLGQKPTSDTIYF.

The gene calls are TRBV7-2 and TRBJ2-5; 16 positions match TRBD2. CDR1 SGHTA and CDR2 FQGNSA come from the germline V gene. CDR3 length: 19 amino acids. V was clipped by 1 base and J by 7 bases; unmatched bases: 12. The CDR3 sequence is CASSLVTGTSGGARWTQYF. In nucleotides, the CDR3 is TGTGCCAGCAGCTTAGTGACCGGGACTAGCGGGGGGGCTAGGTGGACCCAGTACTTC.

The rearrangement joins TRBV19 to TRBJ2-5; tentative D call: TRBD1 (5 bases). The length of the CDR3 is 16 residues. The germline V gene encodes CDR1 LNHDA and CDR2 SQIVND (reference sequence). V gave up 2 bases and J gave up 3 bases, with 16 bases separating them. CDR3 loop: CASSIPPRQPKETQYF. The CDR3 region has the DNA TGTGCCAGTAGTATACCCCCGAGACAGCCTAAAGAGACCCAGTACTTC. Looking up the rest from reference TRBV19 and TRBJ2-5 gives the full variable domain: DGGITQSPKYLFRKEGQNVTLSCEQNLNHDAMYWYRQDPGQGLRLIYYSQIVNDFQKGDIAEGYSVSREKKESFPLTVTSAQKNPTAFYLCASSIPPRQPKETQYFGPGTRLLVL.

The chain joins TRBV6-5 to TRBJ2-3; D ambiguous. This CDR3 is 14 amino acids long. CDR1 and CDR2 (germline): MNHEY, SVGAGI. Trimming removed 0 bases from V and 9 bases from J, with 13 bases in between. The CDR3 DNA follows: TGTGCCAGCAGTTACTCGCCCACCTTGCCAACGCAGTATTTT. Encoded protein: CASSYSPTLPTQYF.

The chain employs TRBV4-2 and TRBJ2-5; possibly TRBD2 for D (6 bases). Germline assignment: CDR1 LGHNA and CDR2 YNFKEQ. V lost 1 base, J lost 4 bases, and 7 bases lay in between. There are 13 residues in the CDR3. The CDR3 DNA sequence: TGTGCCAGCAGCCAAGTGGGGGGAGAGACCCAGTACTTC. It encodes CASSQVGGETQYF.

The chain employs TRBV2 and TRBJ2-5; 8 bases agree with TRBD2. CDR3 size: 13 residues. Unmatched junction bases numbered 7, after V lost 8 bases and J lost 5 bases. The germline CDR1 and CDR2 sequences are SNHLY and FYNNEI. CDR3 in amino acids: CASRGGRAETQYF. The CDR3 bases are TGTGCCAGCCGGGGGGGCAGGGCTGAGACCCAGTACTTC.

The rearrangement joins TRBV5-1 to TRBJ2-2; D ambiguous. Germline V lookup: CDR1 SGHRS, CDR2 YFSETQ. The V end lost 2 bases, the J end lost 2 bases, and 7 bases lay between the germline ends. The CDR3 extends over 14 amino acids. CDR3 region: CASSFWANTGELFF. CDR3 nucleotide sequence: TGCGCCAGCAGCTTCTGGGCTAACACCGGGGAGCTGTTTTTT.

The chain links TRBV13 to TRBJ1-6, with a weak D call TRBD1 (6 bases). V lost 6 bases and J lost 9, with 12 bases in between. This CDR3 contains 13 residues. Germline V gene sequence: CDR1 PRHDT, CDR2 FYEKMQ (reference sequence). In DNA form, the CDR3 reads TGTGCCAGCAGGATCACAGGGCGTTCACCCCTCCACTTT. Amino acids: CASRITGRSPLHF.

The chain employs TRBV5-6 and TRBJ2-1, with 13 bases aligning to TRBD2. The CDR3 covers 17 residues. The germline V gene encodes CDR1 SGHDT and CDR2 YYEEEE. The trim removed 2 bases at V and 0 bases at J, leaving 2 bases unmatched. CDR3 loop: CASSLLAGGFSYNEQFF. The CDR3 DNA follows: TGTGCCAGCAGCTTACTAGCGGGGGGGTTCTCCTACAATGAGCAGTTCTTC.

J is TRBJ2-7 and V is TRBV28; D is tentatively TRBD1 or TRBD2 (5 bases each). Trimming cost V 3 bases and J 4 bases, with 22 bases left between them. CDR1 and CDR2 (germline): MDHEN, SYDVKM. The CDR3 runs 17 residues. DNA for the CDR3: TGTGCCAGCAGTTTCGGACCGGGACGGCTCCTTGCATACGAGCAGTACTTC. Its translation is CASSFGPGRLLAYEQYF.